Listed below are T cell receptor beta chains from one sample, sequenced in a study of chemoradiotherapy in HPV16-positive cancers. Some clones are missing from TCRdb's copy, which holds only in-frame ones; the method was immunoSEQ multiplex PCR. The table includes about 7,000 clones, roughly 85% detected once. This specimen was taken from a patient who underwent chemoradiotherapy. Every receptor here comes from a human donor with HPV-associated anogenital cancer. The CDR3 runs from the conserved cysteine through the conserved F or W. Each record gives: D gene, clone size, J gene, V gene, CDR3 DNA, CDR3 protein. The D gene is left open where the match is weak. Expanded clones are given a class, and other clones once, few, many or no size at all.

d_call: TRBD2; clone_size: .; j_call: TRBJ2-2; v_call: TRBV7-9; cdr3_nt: TGTGCCAGCAGCCCCAGACTAGCGGGAGAGACCGGGGAGCTGTTTTTT; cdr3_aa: CASSPRLAGETGELFF
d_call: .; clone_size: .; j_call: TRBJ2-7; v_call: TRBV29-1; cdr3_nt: TGCAGCGTTACCCCGGGACATACGTCCTACGAGCAGTACTTC; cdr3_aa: CSVTPGHTSYEQYF
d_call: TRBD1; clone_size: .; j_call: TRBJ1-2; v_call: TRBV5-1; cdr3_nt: TGCGCCAGCAGCTTGGGACAGGGGACAATTGGCTACACCTTC; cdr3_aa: CASSLGQGTIGYTF
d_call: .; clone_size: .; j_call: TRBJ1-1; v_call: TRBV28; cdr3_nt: TGTGCCAGCAGTTTAGGGGGGGACACTGAAGCTTTCTTT; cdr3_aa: CASSLGGDTEAFF
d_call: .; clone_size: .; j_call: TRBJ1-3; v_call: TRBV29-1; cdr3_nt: TGCAGCGTACGTGAATCCCCTGGAAACACCATATATTTT; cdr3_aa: CSVRESPGNTIYF
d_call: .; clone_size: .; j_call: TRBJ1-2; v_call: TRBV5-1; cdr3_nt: TGCGCCAGCAACCCCGGGCAGAACTATGGCTACACCTTC; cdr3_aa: CASNPGQNYGYTF
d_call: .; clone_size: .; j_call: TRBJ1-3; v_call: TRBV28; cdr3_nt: TGTGCCAGCAGCCCCGGGACCTCCGGAAACACCATATATTTT; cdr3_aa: CASSPGTSGNTIYF
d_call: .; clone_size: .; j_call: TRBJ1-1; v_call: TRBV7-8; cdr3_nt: TGTGCCAGCAGCTTATCAAGCCAATTGAACACTGAAGCTTTCTTT; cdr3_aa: CASSLSSQLNTEAFF
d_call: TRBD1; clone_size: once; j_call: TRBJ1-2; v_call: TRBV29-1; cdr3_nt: TGCAGCGTTGAAGAAGCCCAGGGGGCGCGTGGCTACACCTTC; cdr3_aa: CSVEEAQGARGYTF
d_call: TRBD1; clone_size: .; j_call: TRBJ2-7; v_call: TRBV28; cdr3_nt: TGTGCCAGCAGATCAGGGGGTTTGGAGTACGAGCAGTACTTC; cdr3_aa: CASRSGGLEYEQYF
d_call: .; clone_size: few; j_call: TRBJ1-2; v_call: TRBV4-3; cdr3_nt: TGCGCCAGCAGCCAAGATAGATGGGGCTACAATGGCTACACCTTC; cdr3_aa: CASSQDRWGYNGYTF
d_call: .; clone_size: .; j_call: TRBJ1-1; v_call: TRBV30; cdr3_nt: TGTGCCTGGAGTGCTTTCCGGGACACTGAAGCTTTCTTT; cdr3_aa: CAWSAFRDTEAFF
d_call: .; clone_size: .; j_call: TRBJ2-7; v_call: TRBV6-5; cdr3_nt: TGTGCCAGCAGTTACACACAGAGAGCCTACGAGCAGTACTTC; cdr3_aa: CASSYTQRAYEQYF
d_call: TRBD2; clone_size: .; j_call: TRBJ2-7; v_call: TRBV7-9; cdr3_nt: TGTGCCAGCAGCCATGGACTAGCTGGCGAGCAGTACTTC; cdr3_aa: CASSHGLAGEQYF
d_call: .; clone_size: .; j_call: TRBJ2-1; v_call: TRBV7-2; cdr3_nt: TGTGCCAGCGCCCCATCCCGGGCCCGAAATGAGCAGTTCTTC; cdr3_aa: CASAPSRARNEQFF
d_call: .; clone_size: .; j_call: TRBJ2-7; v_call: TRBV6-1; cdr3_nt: TGTGCCAGCAGTGAAGGTTGGGGGTTCGGTCAGTACTTC; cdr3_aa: CASSEGWGFGQYF
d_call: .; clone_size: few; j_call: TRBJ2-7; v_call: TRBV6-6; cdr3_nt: TGTGCCACCCGGACCGCTTCCTTGGACGAGCAGTACTTC; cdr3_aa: CATRTASLDEQYF
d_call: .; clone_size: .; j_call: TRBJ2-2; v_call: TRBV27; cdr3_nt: TGTGCCAGCAGTTCCCCTGTGAGGACCGTCCGGGGAGACACCGGGGAGCTGTTTTTT; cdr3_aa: CASSSPVRTVRGDTGELFF
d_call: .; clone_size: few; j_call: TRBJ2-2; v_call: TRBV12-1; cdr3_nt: TGTGCCAGCAGCCCACGGGGATACACCGGGGAGCTGTTTTTT; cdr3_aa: CASSPRGYTGELFF
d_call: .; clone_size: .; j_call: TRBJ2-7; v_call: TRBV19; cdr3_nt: TGTGCCAGTAGTTTGCACGACGGAAAGCAGTACTTC; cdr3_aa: CASSLHDGKQYF
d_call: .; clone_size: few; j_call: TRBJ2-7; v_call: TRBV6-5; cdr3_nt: TGTGCCAGCAGGGCAGGGTCCTCCTACGAGCAGTACTTC; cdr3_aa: CASRAGSSYEQYF
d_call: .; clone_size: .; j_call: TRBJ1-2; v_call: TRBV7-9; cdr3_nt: TGTGCCAGCAGCTTATGGACACAATACACCTTC; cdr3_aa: CASSLWTQYTF
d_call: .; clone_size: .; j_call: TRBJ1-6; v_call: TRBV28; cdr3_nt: TGTGCCAGCAGTTCCCTCTTGCTAAGAGGCGGGGATAATTCACCCCTCCACTTT; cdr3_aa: CASSSLLLRGGDNSPLHF
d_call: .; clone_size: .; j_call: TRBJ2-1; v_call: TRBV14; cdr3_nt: TGTGCCAGCAGCCTGGGCTCGAGGGGAGTTGGAGATGAGCAGTTCTTC; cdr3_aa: CASSLGSRGVGDEQFF